What follows are 27 T cell receptor beta chains derived from one specimen sequenced in a study of blood T cell repertoires in COVID-19. The table came from immunoSEQ multiplex PCR; TCRdb's copy has only in-frame clones and leaves some out. The data contain around 27,000 clones, roughly 80% of them singletons. Sequencing input: peripheral blood. The source of these receptors is a man aged 70 or older with active COVID-19.

CDR3 loop: CASSLVQGGQPQHF. DNA for the CDR3: TGCGCCAGCAGCTTGGTGCAGGGGGGTCAGCCCCAGCATTTT. The V call is TRBV5-1, the J call TRBJ1-5, with TRBD1 matching over 7 bases. This CDR3 is built from 14 residues. CDR1 SGHRS and CDR2 YFSETQ come from the germline V gene. Trimming took 0 bases from V and 6 from J; bases not matched to a gene: 3.

This clone was picked up a small number of times. The V and J genes are TRBV5-5 and TRBJ1-3; D uncertain. The CDR3 extends over 17 amino acids. Germline CDR1 is SGHKS and CDR2 is YYEKEE (reference sequence). The germline V and J ends were trimmed by 1 base and 4 bases, with 18 bases remaining between them. CDR3 residues: CASSLSPGPGAGNTIYF. The CDR3 DNA reads TGTGCCAGCAGCTTGTCCCCGGGTCCGGGAGCGGGAAACACCATATATTTT.

V usage is TRBV3-1 (or the pseudogene TRBV3-2) and J usage is TRBJ2-7; weak D call: TRBD1 (6 bases). Trimming removed 1 base from V and 2 bases from J, with 15 bases in between. Germline CDR1 is LGHDT and CDR2 is YNNKEL (reference sequence). The CDR3 contains 16 residues. CDR3 protein: CASSQGDGTKTYEQYF. CDR3 nucleotide sequence: TGTGCCAGCAGCCAAGGGGACGGGACAAAGACCTACGAGCAGTACTTC.

The gene calls are TRBV18 and TRBJ1-1, with D perhaps matching TRBD1 (5 bases). The CDR3 has 15 residues. Per the germline V gene, CDR1 is KGHSH and CDR2 is LQKENI. Trimming shortened V by 0 bases and J by 1 base, and 9 bases separated the two germline ends. CDR3 in DNA: TGTGCCAGCTCACCACCTCAGGGCGGGAACACTGAAGCTTTCTTT. Translation gives CASSPPQGGNTEAFF.

V gene TRBV7-3 combines with J gene TRBJ1-4; 7 bases are a match to TRBD1. The CDR3 has 17 amino acids. CDR1 is SGHTA and CDR2 is FQGTGA in the germline V gene. Trimming removed 0 bases from V and 3 bases from J; junction bases left unmatched: 7. This CDR3 reads CASSLTGRQGPNEKLFF. DNA for the CDR3: TGTGCCAGCAGCTTAACGGGAAGACAGGGCCCTAATGAAAAACTGTTTTTT.

This clone was seen a few times. The chain employs TRBV2 and TRBJ2-2; a possible D gene is TRBD1 (6 bases). The germline V gene encodes CDR1 SNHLY and CDR2 FYNNEI. The CDR3 spans 15 residues. The V gene lost 3 bases and the J gene lost 3 bases, with 11 bases spanning the gap. For the CDR3, the DNA is TGTGCCAGCAGTGAGGGGCAGGGGTACACCGGGGAGCTGTTTTTT. Encoded protein: CASSEGQGYTGELFF. Using reference TRBV2 and TRBJ2-2 for the parts outside the CDR3, the full variable domain is EPEVTQTPSHQVTQMGQEVILRCVPISNHLYFYWYRQILGQKVEFLVSFYNNEISEKSEIFDDQFSVERPDGSNFTLKIRSTKLEDSAMYFCASSEGQGYTGELFFGEGSRLTVL.

This clone was recorded a few times. The J gene is TRBJ1-1, the V gene TRBV19, with 9 bases fitting TRBD1. Germline V CDR1 and CDR2: LNHDA, SQIVND (reference sequence). This CDR3 has 14 residues. Germline trimming cut 7 bases from V and 3 bases from J; bases unmatched to any gene: 6. CDR3 in DNA: TGTGCCAGTACTACAGGGGGCCAGGACACTGAAGCTTTCTTT. This translates into CASTTGGQDTEAFF.

CDR3 residues: CASSWGTGDDEQFF. The CDR3 DNA follows: TGCGCCAGCAGCTGGGGGACAGGGGACGATGAGCAGTTCTTC. This sequence joins TRBV5-1 and TRBJ2-1; 10 bases line up with TRBD1. V was clipped by 3 bases and J by 8 bases; unmatched bases: 5. This CDR3 region has 14 residues. Per the germline V gene, CDR1 is SGHRS and CDR2 is YFSETQ.

This clone showed up just once. The rearrangement uses TRBV5-1 and TRBJ1-2; 9 bases are a match to TRBD1. V lost 1 base to trimming and J lost 3 bases; unmatched junction nucleotides: 10. Germline V lookup: CDR1 SGHRS, CDR2 YFSETQ. This CDR3 region has 17 residues. This CDR3 is CASSLPNHRGPDYGYTF. The CDR3 bases are TGCGCCAGCAGCTTGCCCAACCACAGGGGGCCCGACTATGGCTACACCTTC.

As concerns this clone: Mismatch with germline at one junction end may stem from a read error. This chain links TRBV7-7 with TRBJ2-2, with 12 bases fitting TRBD2. The CDR3 contains 16 residues. Per the germline V gene, CDR1 is SSHAT and CDR2 is FNYEAQ (reference sequence). The CDR3 sequence is CASSSGLAGTTGELFF. The CDR3 nucleotides read TGTGCTAGCAGCTCGGGACTAGCGGGTACCACCGGGGAGCTGTTTTTT.

Here the CDR3 reads CAIMSPGLAGWNEQFF. In DNA, the CDR3 is TGTGCCATCATGAGCCCGGGACTAGCGGGGTGGAATGAGCAGTTCTTC. V is TRBV10-3 and J is TRBJ2-1; TRBD2 matches at 13 bases. Germline CDR1 reads ENHRY; CDR2 reads SYGVKD. The CDR3 has 16 residues. V lost 7 bases to trimming and J lost 7 bases; unmatched junction nucleotides: 10.

The chain carries TRBV5-4 and TRBJ2-7; TRBD1 matches at 8 bases. The CDR3 has 14 residues. CDR1 and CDR2 (germline): SGHNT, YYREEE (reference sequence). V was pared by 4 bases and J by 1 base, with 4 bases of the junction left unmatched. CDR3 nucleotide sequence: TGTGCCAGCAGCCGTGGGACAGGATCCTACGAGCAGTACTTC. It yields the protein CASSRGTGSYEQYF.

The chain recombines TRBV6-5 with TRBJ2-7; TRBD1 matches 7 bases. Germline V lookup: CDR1 MNHEY, CDR2 SVGAGI. V dropped 6 bases and J dropped 4; count of bases not matched to a gene: 6. The CDR3 extends over 13 amino acids. This CDR3 is CASSWTGAYEQYF. The CDR3 bases are TGTGCCAGCAGCTGGACAGGCGCTTACGAGCAGTACTTC.

The CDR3 sequence is CASSLRTSGRESRFYEQYF. CDR3 coding DNA: TGTGCCAGCAGCCTGCGGACTAGCGGGAGAGAAAGCCGGTTCTACGAGCAGTACTTC. This chain connects TRBV13 to TRBJ2-7, with 13 bases lining up with TRBD2. The CDR3 contains 19 residues. The trim removed 5 bases at V and 3 bases at J, leaving 16 bases unmatched. The V gene's germline CDR1 is PRHDT and CDR2 FYEKMQ (reference sequence). Combining the CDR3 with reference TRBV13 and TRBJ2-7 gives the whole variable domain AAGVIQSPRHLIKEKRETATLKCYPIPRHDTVYWYQQGPGQDPQFLISFYEKMQSDKGSIPDRFSAQQFSDYHSELNMSSLELGDSALYFCASSLRTSGRESRFYEQYFGPGTRLTVT.

The rearrangement joins TRBV11-2 to TRBJ2-3, with TRBD2 as a possible D gene (7 bases). The V end lost 1 base, the J end lost 6 bases, and 14 bases lay between the germline ends. CDR1 is SGHAT, CDR2 FQNNGV, per germline. The CDR3 has 15 amino acids. CDR3 DNA: TGTGCCAGCAGCTTAGTACGAGGGGGGGCGGATACGCAGTATTTT. Translating it yields CASSLVRGGADTQYF.

The rearrangement uses TRBV5-1 and TRBJ1-5; the match to TRBD1 covers 7 bases. This CDR3 contains 16 residues. Germline values: CDR1 SGHRS, CDR2 YFSETQ. V shed 0 bases and J 7 bases; nucleotides not matched to a gene: 10. For the CDR3, the DNA is TGCGCCAGCAGCTTGGCCAGTAGGGGGACAGAGCAGCCCCAGCATTTT. Translated, it gives CASSLASRGTEQPQHF.

This clone was seen a single time. This chain uses TRBV20-1 with TRBJ1-3; 10 bases match TRBD1. J lost 4 bases, V lost 3 bases, and 3 bases had no gene match. CDR3 length equals 14 residues. Germline CDR1 is DFQATT and CDR2 is SNEGSKA (reference sequence). The CDR3 loop reads CSASRQGAGNTIYF. CDR3 DNA sequence: TGCAGTGCTAGTCGACAGGGGGCCGGAAACACCATATATTTT.

The CDR3 DNA sequence: TGTGCCAGCAGCTTAGGGTTGCGACTCACAGATACGCAGTATTTT. It is translated as CASSLGLRLTDTQYF. This chain links TRBV11-2 with TRBJ2-3; D remains ambiguous. The CDR3 loop spans 15 amino acids. V was trimmed by 1 base and J by 2 bases, leaving 10 bases between them. The V gene's germline CDR1 is SGHAT and CDR2 FQNNGV.

The chain couples TRBV6-2 or TRBV6-3 to TRBJ1-2; D gene unclear. The germline V gene encodes CDR1 MNHEY and CDR2 SVGEGT. V was shortened by 6 bases and J by 6 bases, with 14 bases between the two germline ends. This CDR3 spans 13 amino acids. CDR3 nucleotide sequence: TGTGCCAGCAGCCAGGCACCAGAGGATGGCTACACCTTC. Its translation is CASSQAPEDGYTF.

This clone was seen a few times. The genes are TRBV25-1 and TRBJ1-6; D gene uncertain. Per the germline V gene, CDR1 is MGHDK and CDR2 is SYGVNS. V was pared by 8 bases and J by 2 bases, with 7 bases between. There are 13 residues in the CDR3. The CDR3 sequence: CASAGTYNSPLHF. Written as DNA, the CDR3 is TGTGCCAGCGCCGGGACCTATAATTCACCCCTCCACTTT.

CDR3 DNA sequence: TGTGCCAGCAGTTACTCGTACAGGCGGGAAAAACTGTTTTTT. Encoded protein: CASSYSYRREKLFF. The V and J genes are TRBV6-5 and TRBJ1-4, with D possibly matching TRBD1 (5 bases). There are 14 residues in the CDR3. V gave up 0 bases and J gave up 8 bases, with 10 bases separating them. Germline V gene data show CDR1 as MNHEY and CDR2 as SVGAGI.

V usage is TRBV7-9 and J usage is TRBJ2-1, with D tentatively TRBD1 (6 bases). CDR1 is SEHNR, CDR2 FQNEAQ, per germline (reference sequence). Trimming pared 4 bases from V and 7 bases from J, leaving 20 bases between. The CDR3 runs 16 residues. The CDR3 DNA reads as TGTGCCAGCAGCTCCCGGGTGGGGGCCCAGGGGAATGAGCAGTTCTTC. It specifies CASSSRVGAQGNEQFF.

This CDR3 reads CSAGLGDNEQFF. Written as DNA, the CDR3 is TGCAGCGCCGGACTAGGGGACAATGAGCAGTTCTTC. The rearrangement joins TRBV29-1 to TRBJ2-1; 7 bases map to TRBD2. V was clipped by 7 bases and J by 5 bases; unmatched bases: 5. The CDR3 sequence is 12 residues long. Germline V lookup: CDR1 SQVTM, CDR2 ANQGSEA.

The rearrangement links TRBV18 to TRBJ2-3, with D possibly being TRBD2 (6 bases). The CDR3 consists of 15 residues. Trimming cost V 3 bases and J 3 bases, with 13 bases left between them. CDR1 is KGHSH, CDR2 LQKENI, per germline. The CDR3 coding sequence is TGTGCCAGCTCACCGACAAAACTAGCAACAGATACGCAGTATTTT. It encodes CASSPTKLATDTQYF.

The chain's CDR3 is CASSVSGGSYNEQFF. CDR3 sequence (DNA): TGTGCCAGCAGTGTTAGCGGGGGTTCCTACAATGAGCAGTTCTTC. The V call is TRBV2, the J call TRBJ2-1; 9 bases map to TRBD2. CDR1 SNHLY and CDR2 FYNNEI come from the germline V gene. The length of the CDR3 is 15 residues. J was trimmed by 1 base and V by 4 bases; bases with no gene match: 2.

V is TRBV2 and J is TRBJ2-1; 10 bases map to TRBD2. Germline CDR1 is SNHLY and CDR2 is FYNNEI. V dropped 6 bases and J dropped 8; count of bases not matched to a gene: 10. The CDR3 contains 15 residues. The CDR3 sequence: CASRELAGTSDEQFF. For the CDR3, the DNA is TGTGCCAGCAGAGAACTAGCGGGGACCTCGGATGAGCAGTTCTTC.

The V gene is TRBV7-3, the J gene TRBJ1-1, with D possibly being TRBD1 (5 bases). Trimming shortened V by 1 base and J by 6 bases, and 12 bases separated the two germline ends. CDR1 SGHTA and CDR2 FQGTGA come from the germline V gene. The CDR3 is 14 amino acids. Here the CDR3 DNA reads TGTGCCAGCAGCTTAAATGCCAAAGGGGCTGAAGCTTTCTTT. This gives the protein CASSLNAKGAEAFF.